The 17 T cell receptor beta chains in this list originate from one sample, sequenced in a study of OX40 agonist ivuxolimab in advanced cancers. Method: immunoSEQ multiplex PCR; TCRdb's copy keeps in-frame clones and lacks some. Seen here are roughly 69,000 clones, approximately 90% observed once, and the top ten hold 1.1%. The sequenced sample was CD4+ or CD8+ T cells sorted from blood, obtained in a trial of the OX40 agonist ivuxolimab. The source of these receptors is an adult with an advanced solid tumor such as melanoma, head and neck, liver or kidney cancer.

The chain recombines TRBV18 with TRBJ1-2; D unresolved. In germline, CDR1 is KGHSH, CDR2 LQKENI. Between the trimmed V and J ends, which lost 4 bases and 3 bases, there was a span of 12 bases. This CDR3 is 14 amino acids long. CDR3 amino acids: CASSRPTEDYGYTF. For the CDR3, the DNA is TGTGCCAGCTCACGACCGACGGAGGACTATGGCTACACCTTC.

The V call is TRBV11-3, the J call TRBJ2-7; 7 bases are a match to TRBD1. V shed 5 bases, J shed 0 bases, and the junction held 4 bases outside the gene matches. The CDR3 has 14 amino acids. Germline CDR1 is SGHNT and CDR2 is YENEEA. CDR3 region: CASSPRDSSYEQYF. CDR3 nucleotide sequence: TGTGCCAGCAGCCCCCGGGACAGCTCCTACGAGCAGTACTTC.

This chain uses TRBV6-5 with TRBJ1-1; D perhaps matches TRBD1 (5 bases). V lost 7 bases, J lost 5 bases, and 14 bases lay in between. Germline CDR1 MNHEY, CDR2 SVGAGI. There are 13 residues in the CDR3. CDR3 bases: TGTGCCAGCATGAATCAGGGTGGGACTGAAGCTTTCTTT. Encoded protein: CASMNQGGTEAFF.

The chain joins TRBV5-1 to TRBJ2-5; either TRBD1 or TRBD2 may fit D (5 bases each). Trimming stripped 4 bases from V and 2 bases from J, with 12 bases between. Germline V gene data show CDR1 as SGHRS and CDR2 as YFSETQ. The CDR3 is 14 amino acids. DNA of the CDR3: TGCGCCAGCAGCCCCGGTGGGGGTCAAGAGACCCAGTACTTC. Amino acid sequence: CASSPGGGQETQYF. The full variable domain, in which reference TRBV5-1 and TRBJ2-5 provide the parts outside the CDR3, is KAGVTQTPRYLIKTRGQQVTLSCSPISGHRSVSWYQQTPGQGLQFLFEYFSETQRNKGNFPGRFSGRQFSNSRSEMNVSTLELGDSALYLCASSPGGGQETQYFGPGTRLLVL.

The CDR3 loop reads CASSLGLGEQFF. CDR3 bases: TGTGCCAGCAGCTTAGGATTGGGTGAGCAGTTCTTC. V and J are TRBV11-2 and TRBJ2-1; no clear D. The germline V gene has CDR1 SGHAT and CDR2 FQNNGV. There are 12 residues in the CDR3. Trimming took off 1 base at V and 9 bases at J, with 7 bases between the two ends.

The genes are TRBV7-9 and TRBJ2-3, with unresolved D. V lost 4 bases to trimming and J lost 2 bases, with 4 bases between them. The CDR3 has 12 amino acids. Germline V gene data show CDR1 as SEHNR and CDR2 as FQNEAQ (reference sequence). CDR3 sequence (DNA): TGTGCCAGCAGCTCAGTCACAGATACGCAGTATTTT. It codes for CASSSVTDTQYF.

This sequence joins TRBV5-6 and TRBJ1-4; no reliable D call. Trimming removed 0 bases from V and 8 bases from J, with 8 bases in between. The CDR3 covers 13 residues. Germline lookup yields CDR1 SGHDT and CDR2 YYEEEE. CDR3 DNA sequence: TGTGCCAGCAGCTTGGTAACGGCGGAAAAACTGTTTTTT. Translation: CASSLVTAEKLFF.

The V call is TRBV6-6, the J call TRBJ2-1; 10 positions match TRBD2. The CDR3 has 14 residues. CDR1 and CDR2 (germline): MNHNY, SVGAGI (reference sequence). Germline trimming cut 5 bases from V and 5 bases from J; bases unmatched to any gene: 3. CDR3 sequence reads: CASSLAGVDNEQFF. DNA of the CDR3: TGTGCCAGCAGTCTAGCGGGAGTGGACAATGAGCAGTTCTTC.

This chain connects TRBV20-1 to TRBJ1-1, with a possible D match to TRBD1 (6 bases). The CDR3 contains 11 residues. V dropped 5 bases and J dropped 11 bases, with 15 bases sitting between them. Germline CDR1 and CDR2: DFQATT and SNEGSKA (reference sequence). The CDR3 sequence: CSAGGQLGAFF. CDR3 bases: TGCAGTGCTGGGGGGCAACTGGGTGCTTTCTTT.

This rearrangement joins TRBV9 to TRBJ2-1; perhaps TRBD2 as D (6 bases). CDR3 length: 15 amino acids. Germline loops: CDR1 SGDLS, CDR2 YYNGEE. The germline V and J ends were trimmed by 0 bases and 7 bases, with 14 bases remaining between them. DNA of the CDR3: TGTGCCAGCAGCGTAGCGGTCGGGAGTTTGAATGAGCAGTTCTTC. It is translated as CASSVAVGSLNEQFF.

The chain employs TRBV11-3 and TRBJ2-1; D is unresolved. CDR3 size: 15 residues. The germline gives CDR1 SGHNT, CDR2 YENEEA. Between the trimmed V and J ends, which lost 3 bases and 0 bases, there was a span of 9 bases. This CDR3 reads CASSFSESSYNEQFF. CDR3 DNA: TGTGCCAGCAGCTTCTCCGAAAGCTCCTACAATGAGCAGTTCTTC. Looking up the rest from reference TRBV11-3 and TRBJ2-1 gives the full variable domain: EAGVVQSPRYKIIEKKQPVAFWCNPISGHNTLYWYLQNLGQGPELLIRYENEEAVDDSQLPKDRFSAERLKGVDSTLKIQPAELGDSAVYLCASSFSESSYNEQFFGPGTRLTVL.

The chain has TRBV5-5 and TRBJ2-7, with TRBD1 matching 7 bases. Germline V gives CDR1 SGHKS, CDR2 YYEKEE (reference sequence). J was trimmed by 2 bases and V by 3 bases; bases with no gene match: 8. The CDR3 totals 15 residues. CDR3 bases: TGTGCCAGCAGCTCAACACCCGGGACAGCCTACGAGCAGTACTTC. As protein: CASSSTPGTAYEQYF.

J is TRBJ2-1 and V is TRBV11-3; no firm D call. The CDR3 contains 13 residues. CDR1 is SGHNT and CDR2 is YENEEA in the germline V gene. Trimming took 0 bases from V and 15 from J, leaving 15 bases between them. CDR3 in DNA: TGTGCCAGCAGCTTAGATAGGGCCACCACACGGTTCTTC. It is translated as CASSLDRATTRFF.

V and J are TRBV15 and TRBJ2-5; D might be TRBD1 (5 bases). With 6 bases removed from V and 5 bases from J, the gap between germline ends came to 13 bases. The CDR3 runs to 13 residues. Germline V CDR1 and CDR2: LNHNV, YYDKDF (reference sequence). The CDR3 DNA is TGTGCCACCAGTCGGTGGGGCCAGGAGACCCAGTACTTC. It codes for CATSRWGQETQYF.

V and J are TRBV29-1 and TRBJ2-5, with D possibly being TRBD2 (6 bases). CDR1 is SQVTM and CDR2 is ANQGSEA in the germline V gene. V lost 4 bases and J 5 bases, leaving 17 bases between the germline ends. The CDR3 totals 14 residues. CDR3 sequence: CSVGRQAGSETQYF. In DNA form, the CDR3 reads TGCAGCGTTGGGAGGCAGGCCGGGAGCGAGACCCAGTACTTC.

This clone appeared a single time. The V call is TRBV6-6, the J call TRBJ2-5; maybe TRBD1 (5 bases). CDR1 and CDR2 (germline): MNHNY, SVGAGI (reference sequence). Trimming took 7 bases from V and 5 from J, leaving 11 bases between them. The CDR3 spans 12 residues. The CDR3 spells CASKGAGETQYF. The CDR3 DNA sequence: TGTGCCAGCAAAGGGGCCGGGGAGACCCAGTACTTC.

The sample holds one count of this clone. One end of the junction varies from germline; a read error may be responsible. The chain couples TRBV7-7 to TRBJ2-2, with D perhaps TRBD1 (5 bases). The CDR3 loop spans 16 amino acids. Germline V gene lookup returns CDR1 SSHAT and CDR2 FNYEAQ (reference sequence). The CDR3 spells CASSLDAGLTTGELFF. For the CDR3, the DNA is TGTGCTAGCAGCTTAGATGCAGGGCTGACCACCGGGGAGCTGTTTTTT.